The 14 T cell receptor beta chains given below trace back to one sample, sequenced in a study of cytomegalovirus exposure and HLA in healthy donors. Use of 60 Vbeta and 13 Jbeta primers characterized the PCR. Profiled with immunoSEQ multiplex PCR; TCRdb holds only in-frame clones, not every one. In the table there are approximately 180,000 clones, approximately 78% of which are singletons. Material: PBMCs. Source of these receptors: a human donor in good health.

The gene calls are TRBV10-3 and TRBJ1-4; D possibly corresponds to TRBD1 (5 bases). Per germline, CDR1 ENHRY and CDR2 SYGVKD. V was pared by 3 bases and J by 0 bases, with 11 bases between. This CDR3 has 16 residues. CDR3 DNA: TGTGCCATCAGTGATAGGGACTCCGCAACTAATGAAAAACTGTTTTTT. Its translation: CAISDRDSATNEKLFF.

This chain links TRBV25-1 with TRBJ1-6, with TRBD1 identical over 8 bases. Losses at the gene ends were 4 bases for V and 0 bases for J; bases not matched to a gene: 5. This CDR3 comprises 17 residues. Looked up from germline, CDR1 is MGHDK and CDR2 is SYGVNS. CDR3 residues: CASSGTGGSSYNSPLHF. In DNA form, the CDR3 reads TGTGCCAGCAGTGGCACAGGGGGAAGCTCCTATAATTCACCCCTCCACTTT.

This clone was seen only a few times. This chain joins TRBV19 and TRBJ1-5; 10 bases fit TRBD1. The CDR3 runs to 15 residues. CDR1 is LNHDA, CDR2 SQIVND, per germline (reference sequence). V was clipped by 11 bases and J by 4 bases; unmatched bases: 11. CDR3 nucleotides: TGTGCCGGCTCACCCGACAGGGGGCCTAATCAGCCCCAGCATTTT. Protein product: CAGSPDRGPNQPQHF.

For the CDR3, the DNA is TGCGCCAGCAGCTTGAACGGGGACTCCTACGAGCAGTACTTC. This encodes CASSLNGDSYEQYF. V and J are TRBV5-1 and TRBJ2-7; the D gene is possibly TRBD2 (5 bases). In germline, CDR1 is SGHRS, CDR2 YFSETQ. The V end was cut by 1 base, the J end by 0 bases, with 8 bases between. This CDR3 has 14 amino acids.

The V and J genes are TRBV19 and TRBJ1-1; 8 bases are shared with TRBD1. Germline CDR1 reads LNHDA; CDR2 reads SQIVND (reference sequence). The CDR3 sequence is 14 residues long. V lost 5 bases and J lost 8; bases outside the gene matches: 10. Here the CDR3 reads CASSPAWTGCEAFF. CDR3 in DNA: TGTGCCAGTAGTCCTGCGTGGACAGGGTGCGAAGCTTTCTTT.

The V and J genes are TRBV29-1 and TRBJ2-3; TRBD2 agrees at 7 bases. J lost 4 bases, V lost 8 bases, and 15 bases had no gene match. Germline V gene data show CDR1 as SQVTM and CDR2 as ANQGSEA. The length of the CDR3 is 15 residues. DNA for the CDR3: TGCAGCAACCGGGACTACCTCTCCTTAGCAGATACGCAGTATTTT. Amino acid sequence: CSNRDYLSLADTQYF.

The chain links TRBV5-8 to TRBJ1-5; D call uncertain. Trimming pared 2 bases from V and 1 base from J, leaving 4 bases between. From germline, CDR1 is SGHTS and CDR2 YDEGEE. The CDR3 has 13 amino acids. CDR3 sequence reads: CASSLQSNQPQHF. CDR3 nucleotide sequence: TGTGCCAGCAGCTTACAGAGCAATCAGCCCCAGCATTTT.

The rearrangement joins TRBV19 to TRBJ1-6; 8 bases map to TRBD1. V trimming: 7 bases; J trimming: 9 bases; junction bases outside the gene matches: 8. The CDR3 extends over 14 amino acids. The V gene's germline CDR1 is LNHDA and CDR2 SQIVND (reference sequence). In DNA, the CDR3 is TGTGCCAGTAATGTAGGGACAGGAGGTTCACCCCTCCACTTT. Amino acids: CASNVGTGGSPLHF.

The CDR3 nucleotides read TGCGCCAGCAGCCAGACCCCCCTTAGCTCGACCCAGTACTTC. Translated: CASSQTPLSSTQYF. The chain combines TRBV4-3 with TRBJ2-5; unclear D gene. The CDR3 loop spans 14 amino acids. V shed 3 bases and J shed 7 bases, with 15 bases lying between them. The germline V gene encodes CDR1 LGHNA and CDR2 YSLEER.

The chain carries TRBV29-1 and TRBJ1-1; possible D gene TRBD1, 6 bases. The V and J ends lost 3 bases and 0 bases respectively, with 11 bases between them. The CDR3 loop spans 14 amino acids. The V gene's germline CDR1 is SQVTM and CDR2 ANQGSEA. CDR3 nucleotide sequence: TGCAGCGTTGAGAGGACAGATATGAACACTGAAGCTTTCTTT. Translation gives CSVERTDMNTEAFF.

The chain couples TRBV6-6 to TRBJ1-1; TRBD1 might be the D (6 bases). Trimming stripped 0 bases from V and 11 bases from J, with 16 bases between. This CDR3 has 14 amino acids. The germline V gene has CDR1 MNHNY and CDR2 SVGAGI (reference sequence). The CDR3 region has the DNA TGTGCCAGCAGTTACTCGTCCGTACAGGGCGCGGCTTTCTTT. Translation gives CASSYSSVQGAAFF.

This sequence joins TRBV9 and TRBJ1-2; D remains unclear. This CDR3 has 12 amino acids. The V end was cut by 0 bases, the J end by 5 bases, with 5 bases between. CDR1 is SGDLS, CDR2 YYNGEE, per germline. CDR3 sequence: CASSVAGYGYTF. CDR3 bases: TGTGCCAGCAGCGTAGCGGGGTATGGCTACACCTTC. Full variable domain (rest looked up from reference TRBV9 and TRBJ1-2): DSGVTQTPKHLITATGQRVTLRCSPRSGDLSVYWYQQSLDQGLQFLIQYYNGEERAKGNILERFSAQQFPDLHSELNLSSLELGDSALYFCASSVAGYGYTFGSGTRLTVV.

The chain couples TRBV11-2 to TRBJ2-3; D gene unclear. The CDR3 has 14 residues. Trimming stripped 5 bases from V and 1 base from J, with 10 bases between. Germline V lookup: CDR1 SGHAT, CDR2 FQNNGV. The CDR3 protein is CASSQLLRTDTQYF. In DNA, the CDR3 is TGTGCCAGCAGCCAACTTCTCCGCACAGATACGCAGTATTTT.

The genes are TRBV4-1 and TRBJ1-6; D may be TRBD1 (5 bases). Trimming took off 1 base at V and 5 bases at J, with 6 bases between the two ends. Germline V CDR1 and CDR2: MGHRA, YSYEKL. This CDR3 has 14 amino acids. CDR3 coding DNA: TGCGCCAGCAGCCAAGCGACAGATAATTCACCCCTCCACTTT. It specifies CASSQATDNSPLHF.